This TCR beta chain was recorded in a study of shared clonotypes between healthy human individuals (dated by TCRdb to about 2020). In terms of the full investigation: A few men and two women, aged 18 to 49 years, made up the cohort. The study deeply sequenced blood TCR repertoires of several healthy adults to estimate repertoire size and the extent of clonotype sharing between individuals. Libraries were prepared and TCR repertoires were sequenced by different laboratories using diverse techniques, in order to increase sequencing depth and limit assay-specific biases. Leukapheresis yielded between about 0.85 and 10 billion PBMCs per donor.

The donors were healthy, HIV-negative adults with no recently reported acute infections or vaccinations. All donors were Caucasian adults living in Nashville, Tennessee, USA. For unsorted samples, 90 million or so PBMCs were counted, and genomic DNA was extracted using the QIAamp DNA Blood Mini kit. Blood was collected by leukapheresis, and PBMCs were isolated by Ficoll-Histopaque density gradient centrifugation and then cryopreserved in liquid nitrogen vapor phase. Using the deep immunoSEQ assay, TCR CDR3 regions were amplified from genomic DNA by multiplex PCR. Genomic DNA extracted from each cell subset was distributed evenly over all wells of several immunoSEQ 96-well plates, and each plate served as one replicate. For unsorted PBMC, around 300 ng of genomic DNA, equivalent to around 33,000 T cell genomes, went into each replicate PCR. Unsorted PBMC genomic DNA was sequenced across ten immunoSEQ deep assay plates. Purified libraries were measured with a Qubit 3.0 fluorometer, size-checked on a Bioanalyzer 2100, and measured again with the KAPA Library Quantification kit. Each immunoSEQ 96-well plate was sequenced on its own single-read 150-cycle Illumina NextSeq 550 flow cell. For the original study's pipeline: Because the immunoSEQ output held only junctional sequences and lacked quality scores, the filtering could not match the filtering applied to full-length reads. Sequences were annotated with PyIR, a Python wrapper for IgBLAST v1.9, using IMGT germline references to assign V/J genes and CDR3. Any read was removed if the V/J assignment was weak (E-value above 1e-6), the CDR3 was missing, or the read contained stop codons, out-of-frame junctions, or ambiguous translated residues. V3J clonotypes were defined by identical inferred V gene, J gene, and CDR3 amino acid sequence. The percentage overlap between two repertoires was calculated by dividing the number of shared unique clonotypes by the size of the smaller repertoire. Three approaches were used to assess repertoire richness: RTK rarefaction, the Chao1 estimator, and Recon v2.1 estimates of unobserved clonotypes. TCRdb limited this immuneACCESS table to in-frame rearrangements with V and J called. A share of clones is missing; checked studies link under half to unresolved V genes, and the rest is unexplained. Clone size and the V and J calls come from that table; the DNA yielded D and trimming. The sample table records about 490,000 clones; 79% of these occur just once. The leading ten clones occupy less than 15% of the sample.

Paper-wide results and their limitations: Sampling was limited to blood, and TCR repertoires in tissue likely differ from TCR repertoires in blood. Because the study included a small number of donors, the genetic and exposure-history diversity represented was limited. Pairwise subsampling led to the expectation that sequencing depth would affect the degree of clonotype sharing among donors.

As regards this clone: Its antigen specificity is not known. Base qualities are missing; no much larger clone stands one base away.

The CDR3 starts with the cysteine, ends with the phenylalanine, and has 12 residues. Only the CDR3 DNA is retained, 36 bases long and in frame from the first base. V is cut by 10 bases and J by 6 bases, and the space between the germline ends is 14 bases. As encoded in the germline V gene, CDR1 is MNHEY while CDR2 is SVGAGI. The source material was PBMCs. The source of this sequence is a woman between 40 and 50 years old in good health. Some clones in this sample may be carry-over from other donors' samples. The rearranged chain carries TRBV6-5 and TRBJ2-3; no D gene is confidently identified. In nucleotides, the sequence is TGTGCCACGCAAAACTATCTGGATACGCAGTATTTT. Its coded protein is CATQNYLDTQYF.